What follows describes a single TCR beta chain. Its antigen is unknown. These data are taken from a study of T cell responses to AZD1222 COVID-19 vaccine. The germline V and J ends were trimmed by 1 base and 0 bases, with 7 bases remaining between them. Germline V CDR1 and CDR2: SGHAT, FQNNGV. There are 16 residues in the CDR3. Second doses were pooled across both intervals (about 4 or about 12 weeks). Repertoires were generated with immunoSEQ multiplex PCR, while TCRdb's copy carries only in-frame clones and drops some. This table has approximately 130,000 clones, approximately 86% appearing once. Broader study findings: Spike-specific TCRs gained breadth and depth after people received two AZD1222 doses. Variant regions that are unmutated are reportedly the target of nearly half of spike-specific TCRs. The study found vaccine-associated CD4 TCRs spanning spike, dominant at 160-218 and 743-854.

The TCR originated in an adult who received the AZD1222 COVID-19 vaccine. This sequence joins TRBV11-2 and TRBJ2-6; D is undetermined. The material was peripheral blood, obtained 28 days after the second AZD1222 dose. This chain's CDR3 is CASSLGWGSGANVLTF. The CDR3 DNA is TGTGCCAGCAGCTTAGGGTGGGGCTCTGGGGCCAACGTCCTGACTTTC.